A single sample gave rise to the 19 T cell receptor beta chains below, sequenced in a study of T cell clones after liver transplantation. Profiling relied on immunoSEQ multiplex PCR, and the TCRdb table lists in-frame clones only, not all of them. The sample lists fewer than 85,000 clones, roughly 83% occurring once. This sample comprised CD4+ T cells from blood, obtained at the 22-month timepoint. The receptors come from a human patient who received a liver transplant. Some of these T cells may belong to the graft donor.

The chain couples TRBV5-6 to TRBJ2-3; no reliable D call. The CDR3 is 14 residues long. V was cut by 1 base and J by 0 bases, with 6 bases left in between. From germline, CDR1 is SGHDT and CDR2 YYEEEE. CDR3 region: CASSLFGSTDTQYF. DNA for the CDR3: TGTGCCAGCAGCTTGTTCGGGAGCACAGATACGCAGTATTTT.

V usage is TRBV4-2 and J usage is TRBJ1-4, with 9 nucleotides matching TRBD1. The germline CDR1 and CDR2 sequences are LGHNA and YNFKEQ. V lost 7 bases, J lost 8 bases, and 14 bases stayed unmatched. CDR3 size: 16 residues. CDR3 sequence (DNA): TGTGCCAGCACCTCTGCAAGGGGACAGGGTATCGAAAAACTGTTTTTT. Its translation: CASTSARGQGIEKLFF.

The rearrangement uses TRBV5-6 and TRBJ2-3, with TRBD1 as a possible D gene (5 bases). Germline loops: CDR1 SGHDT, CDR2 YYEEEE. Trimming took 1 base from V and 7 from J, leaving 19 bases between them. There are 16 residues in the CDR3. The CDR3 nucleotides are TGTGCCAGCAGCTTGTGGGGCGGATCCTTCGCGAATACGCAGTATTTT. It yields the protein CASSLWGGSFANTQYF.

This rearrangement joins TRBV7-3 to TRBJ2-1, with 9 bases aligning to TRBD2. CDR3 size: 14 residues. Germline loops: CDR1 SGHTA, CDR2 FQGTGA. J was trimmed by 6 bases and V by 5 bases; bases with no gene match: 5. The CDR3 coding sequence is TGTGCCAGCAGCCATGGGACTAGCAGCAATGAGCAGTTCTTC. Its translation is CASSHGTSSNEQFF. Full variable domain (rest looked up from reference TRBV7-3 and TRBJ2-1): GAGVSQTPSNKVTEKGKYVELRCDPISGHTALYWYRQSLGQGPEFLIYFQGTGAADDSGLPNDRFFAVRPEGSVSTLKIQRTERGDSAVYLCASSHGTSSNEQFFGPGTRLTVL.

V and J are TRBV7-9 and TRBJ2-3; unclear D gene. Trimming left V 1 base short and J 4 bases short, with 12 bases between. The germline V gene encodes CDR1 SEHNR and CDR2 FQNEAQ (reference sequence). This CDR3 contains 15 residues. As DNA, the CDR3 is TGTGCCAGCAGCTTAGAGATGAGCAGCGCAGATACGCAGTATTTT. This gives the protein CASSLEMSSADTQYF.

The chain carries TRBV7-8 and TRBJ1-2, with D tentatively TRBD1 (6 bases). Germline assignment: CDR1 SGHVS and CDR2 FQNEAQ. This CDR3 has 13 amino acids. V lost 5 bases, J lost 6 bases, and 13 bases lay in between. The CDR3 DNA sequence: TGTGCCAGCAGCCTCCTGGGGGCGGATGGCTACACCTTC. It specifies CASSLLGADGYTF.

In DNA, the CDR3 is TGTGCCAGCAGTGAAAGGTCTAGCGGGAGATTGGGGACAGATACGCAGTATTTT. This sequence encodes CASSERSSGRLGTDTQYF. The J gene is TRBJ2-3, the V gene TRBV2; TRBD2 matches 10 bases. The germline V gene has CDR1 SNHLY and CDR2 FYNNEI. Unmatched junction bases numbered 11, after V lost 2 bases and J lost 3 bases. The CDR3 runs 18 residues.

The V call is TRBV19, the J call TRBJ2-5; the match to TRBD1 covers 9 bases. Germline CDR1 is LNHDA and CDR2 is SQIVND (reference sequence). After removal of 8 bases from V and 4 bases from J, the junction contained 5 bases not matched to a gene. This CDR3 spans 13 amino acids. CDR3 sequence (DNA): TGTGCCAGTGAACAGGGGGCAGGAGAGACCCAGTACTTC. Encoded protein: CASEQGAGETQYF.

V and J are TRBV14 and TRBJ1-1; 7 bases agree with TRBD1. Per germline, CDR1 SGHDN and CDR2 FVKESK. CDR3 size: 13 residues. Trimming took 4 bases from V and 7 from J; bases not matched to a gene: 6. Written as DNA, the CDR3 is TGTGCCAGCAGCCCCCAGGGGGTGGGTGAAGCTTTCTTT. This sequence encodes CASSPQGVGEAFF.

V usage is TRBV5-4 and J usage is TRBJ2-2, with TRBD2 matching 8 bases. The germline CDR1 and CDR2 sequences are SGHNT and YYREEE (reference sequence). V lost 4 bases and J lost 7; bases outside the gene matches: 9. CDR3 length: 15 amino acids. CDR3 residues: CASSAGGRMSGELFF. The CDR3 region has the DNA TGTGCCAGCAGCGCGGGGGGCAGAATGAGCGGGGAGCTGTTTTTT.

V usage is TRBV11-3 and J usage is TRBJ2-3, with a tentative D call TRBD1 (5 bases). V lost 0 bases to trimming and J lost 5 bases, with 6 bases between them. The length of the CDR3 is 13 residues. Germline V gene lookup returns CDR1 SGHNT and CDR2 YENEEA. The CDR3 spells CASSLEDKDTQYF. For the CDR3, the DNA is TGTGCCAGCAGCTTAGAGGACAAAGATACGCAGTATTTT. Supplemented by reference TRBV11-3 and TRBJ2-3, the full variable domain reads EAGVVQSPRYKIIEKKQPVAFWCNPISGHNTLYWYLQNLGQGPELLIRYENEEAVDDSQLPKDRFSAERLKGVDSTLKIQPAELGDSAVYLCASSLEDKDTQYFGPGTRLTVL.

The rearrangement joins TRBV20-1 to TRBJ2-1; no reliable D call. Germline V CDR1 and CDR2: DFQATT, SNEGSKA (reference sequence). V gave up 2 bases and J gave up 6 bases, with 5 bases separating them. This CDR3 comprises 11 residues. CDR3 sequence reads: CSARHTNEQFF. CDR3 DNA sequence: TGCAGTGCTAGACATACCAATGAGCAGTTCTTC.

The gene calls are TRBV27 and TRBJ1-2; D is unclear. The CDR3 runs to 15 residues. The V gene lost 0 bases and the J gene lost 4 bases, with 12 bases spanning the gap. From germline, CDR1 is MNHEY and CDR2 SMNVEV (reference sequence). The chain's CDR3 is CASSLSVNTVYGYTF. The CDR3, as DNA: TGTGCCAGCAGTTTATCGGTAAATACCGTCTATGGCTACACCTTC.

The CDR3 protein is CASPLLAGGPYTQYF. CDR3 DNA sequence: TGTGCCAGCCCTTTACTAGCGGGGGGGCCATATACGCAGTATTTT. The chain joins TRBV6-8 to TRBJ2-3, with 13 bases aligning to TRBD2. The V and J ends lost 8 bases and 7 bases, in that order; junction bases with no gene match: 9. Germline V gene sequence: CDR1 MNHGY, CDR2 SAAAGT. CDR3 length: 15 residues.

The chain has TRBV27 and TRBJ2-7, with D perhaps TRBD1 (5 bases). Trimming removed 2 bases at V and 3 bases at J, with 17 bases between. The germline V gene has CDR1 MNHEY and CDR2 SMNVEV (reference sequence). CDR3 length equals 16 residues. The CDR3 region is CASSLMGPGSLYEQYF. For the CDR3, the DNA is TGTGCCAGCAGTTTAATGGGGCCGGGTTCCCTCTACGAGCAGTACTTC.

The chain combines TRBV25-1 with TRBJ1-3; D gene ambiguous. The CDR3 has 13 amino acids. Trimming shortened V by 4 bases and J by 3 bases, and 7 bases separated the two germline ends. Germline CDR1 and CDR2: MGHDK and SYGVNS. This CDR3 reads CASSGQIGNTIYF. The CDR3 DNA reads as TGTGCCAGCAGTGGGCAGATTGGAAACACCATATATTTT.

This clone came up once. This chain links TRBV30 with TRBJ2-7, with D uncertain. Germline lookup yields CDR1 GTSNPN and CDR2 SVGIG (reference sequence). CDR3 size: 9 residues. Trimming cost V 5 bases and J 5 bases, with 4 bases left between them. Here the CDR3 reads CAWSNEQYF. CDR3 nucleotides: TGTGCCTGGTCAAACGAGCAGTACTTC. Using reference TRBV30 and TRBJ2-7 for the parts outside the CDR3, the full variable domain is SQTIHQWPATLVQPVGSPLSLECTVEGTSNPNLYWYRQAAGRGLQLLFYSVGIGQISSEVPQNLSASRPQDRQFILSSKKLLLSDSGFYLCAWSNEQYFGPGTRLTVT.

The gene calls are TRBV6-1 and TRBJ1-4; D is ambiguous. Germline V gene data show CDR1 as MNHNS and CDR2 as SASEGT. This CDR3 is 16 amino acids long. V lost 0 bases to trimming and J lost 0 bases, with 8 bases between them. The CDR3 DNA follows: TGTGCCAGCAGTGAAGCGTACACTACAACTAATGAAAAACTGTTTTTT. Its protein is CASSEAYTTTNEKLFF.

This chain joins TRBV7-9 and TRBJ2-6; 10 bases are a match to TRBD2. J gave up 0 bases and V 5 bases, and 7 bases lay outside the gene matches. The germline CDR1 and CDR2 sequences are SEHNR and FQNEAQ (reference sequence). The CDR3 extends over 18 amino acids. CDR3 DNA: TGTGCCAGCAGCGGACTAGCGGACCCTTACTCTGGGGCCAACGTCCTGACTTTC. As protein: CASSGLADPYSGANVLTF.